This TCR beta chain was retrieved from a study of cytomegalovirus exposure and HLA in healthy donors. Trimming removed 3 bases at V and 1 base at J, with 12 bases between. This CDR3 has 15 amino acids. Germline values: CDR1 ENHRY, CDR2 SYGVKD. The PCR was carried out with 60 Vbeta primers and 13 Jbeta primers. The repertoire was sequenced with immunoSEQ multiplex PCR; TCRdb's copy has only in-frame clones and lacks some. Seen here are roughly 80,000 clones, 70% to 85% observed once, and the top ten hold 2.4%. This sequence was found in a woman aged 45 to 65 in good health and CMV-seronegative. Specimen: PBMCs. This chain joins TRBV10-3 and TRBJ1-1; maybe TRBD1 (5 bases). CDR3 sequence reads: CAISDPNRRNTEAFF. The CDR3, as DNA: TGTGCCATCAGTGACCCTAACAGGAGGAACACTGAAGCTTTCTTT.